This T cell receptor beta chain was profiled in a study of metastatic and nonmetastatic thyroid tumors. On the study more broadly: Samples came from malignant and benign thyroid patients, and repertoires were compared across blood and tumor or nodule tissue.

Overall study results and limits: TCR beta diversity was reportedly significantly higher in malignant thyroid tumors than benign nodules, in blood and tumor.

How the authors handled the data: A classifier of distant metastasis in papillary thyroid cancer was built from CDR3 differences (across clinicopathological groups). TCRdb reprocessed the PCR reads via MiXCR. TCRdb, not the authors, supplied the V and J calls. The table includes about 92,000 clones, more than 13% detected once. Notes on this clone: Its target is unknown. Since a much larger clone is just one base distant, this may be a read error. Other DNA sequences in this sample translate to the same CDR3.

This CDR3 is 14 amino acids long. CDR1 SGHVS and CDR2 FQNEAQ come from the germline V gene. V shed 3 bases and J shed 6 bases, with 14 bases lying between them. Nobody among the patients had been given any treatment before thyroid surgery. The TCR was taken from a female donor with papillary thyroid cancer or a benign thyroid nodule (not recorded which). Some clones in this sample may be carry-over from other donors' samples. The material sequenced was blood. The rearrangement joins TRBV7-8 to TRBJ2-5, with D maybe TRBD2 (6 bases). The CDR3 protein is CASSLGTSKQTQYF. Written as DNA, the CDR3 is TGTGCCAGCAGCTTGGGAACTAGCAAACAGACCCAGTACTTC.